Reported below is one T cell receptor (beta chain). This sample is drawn from a study of blood T cell repertoires in COVID-19. On the study more broadly: PBMCs, B-cell-depleted T cells, or T cells provided the cDNA or gDNA that made up the material.

This CDR3 comprises 16 residues. Germline V lookup: CDR1 MNHEY, CDR2 SMNVEV (reference sequence). V lost 0 bases and J lost 6, with 15 bases in between. In the original workflow: The assay estimated nucleated cells by amplifying reference gene primers. Sequencing was performed with immunoSEQ multiplex PCR; in TCRdb, only in-frame clones are kept and a portion is missing. V and J calls and clone size are those listed in that table; D and trimming were worked out from the DNA. The repertoire consists of roughly 200,000 clones, with 87% occurring once and the leading ten covering approximately 10%. The chain links TRBV27 to TRBJ2-1, with D tentatively TRBD2 (5 bases). Material: PBMCs or T cells enriched from blood (not recorded which). The TCR originated in a man aged 18 to 35 with acute COVID-19. The CDR3 region is CASSLSASLGGNEQFF. The CDR3 region has the DNA TGTGCCAGCAGTTTATCGGCCAGTTTAGGAGGCAATGAGCAGTTCTTC.